The next 18 T cell receptor beta chains were all read from a single sample in a study of human T cells and chemical hapten exposure. TCRdb reprocessed the RACE reads with MiXCR, giving one entry per CDR3 protein. The sample contains some 88,000 distinct CDR3 sequences, 8% to 13% of which appear only once. The time point: patch test 2, 6 weeks after DPC sensitization. Regarding treatment: therapeutic diphenylcyclopropenone sensitization with weekly scalp DPC. The sample consisted of whole blood, taken in connection with sensitization to the hapten diphenylcyclopropenone (DPC). All receptors derive from a middle-aged man with alopecia areata. Some clones in this sample may be carry-over from other donors' samples.

This clonotype has a handful of counts. The chain has TRBV5-4 and TRBJ2-1; the match to TRBD2 covers 10 bases. With 0 bases clipped from V and 8 bases from J, the junction kept 5 bases outside the gene matches. The CDR3 runs 15 residues. In germline, CDR1 is SGHNT, CDR2 YYREEE (reference sequence). CDR3 nucleotides: TGTGCCAGCAGCTTGGCCCTAGCGGGAGTGGATGAGCAGTTCTTC. Translated: CASSLALAGVDEQFF.

This clonotype turned up a few times. V gene TRBV7-6 combines with J gene TRBJ1-4; no clear D gene. The germline V gene encodes CDR1 SGHVS and CDR2 FNYEAQ. Trimming shortened V by 1 base and J by 0 bases, and 9 bases separated the two germline ends. The CDR3 covers 16 residues. The CDR3 DNA reads as TGTGCCAGCAGCTTAGTGGCGGGTGCAACTAATGAAAAACTGTTTTTT. Amino acid sequence: CASSLVAGATNEKLFF.

The chain is built from TRBV20-1 and TRBJ2-7, with 13 bases fitting TRBD2. The CDR3 length is 13 residues. V was clipped by 6 bases and J by 5 bases; unmatched bases: 4. The germline V gene has CDR1 DFQATT and CDR2 SNEGSKA (reference sequence). CDR3 loop: CSAHGLAGDEQYF. CDR3 DNA sequence: TGCAGTGCCCATGGACTAGCGGGAGACGAGCAGTACTTC.

This clonotype came up a few times. The CDR3 nucleotides are TGTGCCATCATTTCGTCTAGAGCCAAAAACATTCAGTACTTC. This translates into CAIISSRAKNIQYF. The V gene is TRBV10-3, the J gene TRBJ2-4; D gene uncertain. CDR1 is ENHRY and CDR2 is SYGVKD in the germline V gene. This CDR3 comprises 14 residues. Trimming pared 7 bases from V and 0 bases from J, leaving 10 bases between.

The chain carries TRBV5-1 and TRBJ2-2; 9 bases line up with TRBD2. The CDR3 has 15 amino acids. With 5 bases clipped from V and 2 bases from J, the junction kept 4 bases outside the gene matches. Germline V lookup: CDR1 SGHRS, CDR2 YFSETQ. The CDR3 reads CASRFSGSNTGELFF. The CDR3 bases are TGCGCCAGCAGGTTTAGCGGGAGTAACACCGGGGAGCTGTTTTTT. The full variable domain, rest sourced from reference TRBV5-1 and TRBJ2-2, is KAGVTQTPRYLIKTRGQQVTLSCSPISGHRSVSWYQQTPGQGLQFLFEYFSETQRNKGNFPGRFSGRQFSNSRSEMNVSTLELGDSALYLCASRFSGSNTGELFFGEGSRLTVL.

This clonotype was counted ten times or more. The genes are TRBV7-2 and TRBJ1-1, with D unclear. The V gene's germline CDR1 is SGHTA and CDR2 FQGNSA. Trimming pared 1 base from V and 7 bases from J, leaving 19 bases between. The CDR3 spans 16 residues. The CDR3 DNA sequence: TGTGCCAGCAGCTTAGGATGGCGTCAGAACACTTATGAAGCTTTCTTT. It specifies CASSLGWRQNTYEAFF.

The chain is built from TRBV4-3 and TRBJ2-6; 11 bases match TRBD1. With 1 base clipped from V and 0 bases from J, the junction kept 5 bases outside the gene matches. The CDR3 totals 19 residues. In germline, CDR1 is LGHNA, CDR2 YSLEER. The CDR3 region has the DNA TGCGCCAGCAGCCAAGCCCGAGGACAGGGGGCCTCTGGGGCCAACGTCCTGACTTTC. As protein: CASSQARGQGASGANVLTF.

The table lists this clonotype with a few counts. J is TRBJ2-3 and V is TRBV20-1; D unresolved. This CDR3 is 17 amino acids long. Trimming took 2 bases from V and 3 from J, leaving 21 bases between them. Germline V gene lookup returns CDR1 DFQATT and CDR2 SNEGSKA (reference sequence). CDR3 sequence (DNA): TGCAGTGCTAGACCCAATCTGAAGGGCCCTCTGACAGATACGCAGTATTTT. Translation: CSARPNLKGPLTDTQYF.

The V gene is TRBV7-9, the J gene TRBJ1-2; 9 bases align to TRBD1. CDR3 length equals 15 residues. V was pared by 6 bases and J by 8 bases, with 13 bases of the junction left unmatched. Germline assignment: CDR1 SEHNR and CDR2 FQNEAQ (reference sequence). CDR3 loop: CASRIGEQGAQGYTF. The CDR3 coding sequence is TGTGCCAGCAGGATAGGAGAACAGGGGGCGCAGGGCTACACCTTC. The full variable domain, with the rest looked up from reference TRBV7-9 and TRBJ1-2, is DTGVSQNPRHKITKRGQNVTFRCDPISEHNRLYWYRQTLGQGPEFLTYFQNEAQLEKSRLLSDRFSAERPKGSFSTLEIQRTEQGDSAMYLCASRIGEQGAQGYTFGSGTRLTVV.

This clonotype was found many times. J is TRBJ2-1 and V is TRBV27; no firm D call. The germline V gene encodes CDR1 MNHEY and CDR2 SMNVEV (reference sequence). This CDR3 region has 14 residues. V gave up 3 bases and J gave up 5 bases, with 11 bases separating them. The CDR3 sequence is CASSLNQVNNEQFF. The CDR3 bases are TGTGCCAGCAGTTTGAACCAGGTCAACAATGAGCAGTTCTTC.

The chain joins TRBV6-2 or TRBV6-3 to TRBJ1-5, with TRBD1 matching over 9 bases. Germline V lookup: CDR1 MNHEY, CDR2 SVGEGT. This CDR3 has 17 amino acids. V trimming: 2 bases; J trimming: 3 bases; junction bases outside the gene matches: 8. The CDR3: CASSYPPGTGINQPQHF. CDR3 sequence (DNA): TGTGCCAGCAGTTACCCCCCCGGGACAGGGATCAATCAGCCCCAGCATTTT.

This clonotype was observed a few times. The chain couples TRBV27 to TRBJ2-4, with D unclear. CDR3 length: 13 amino acids. Germline loops: CDR1 MNHEY, CDR2 SMNVEV (reference sequence). V lost 4 bases to trimming and J lost 5 bases, with 9 bases between them. Here the CDR3 DNA reads TGTGCCAGCAGTTATGCAAGTGAAAACATTCAGTACTTC. Its protein is CASSYASENIQYF.

The V gene is TRBV4-3, the J gene TRBJ2-4; 8 bases are shared with TRBD1. The CDR3 length is 13 residues. Germline V CDR1 and CDR2: LGHNA, YSLEER. V lost 1 base, J lost 14 bases, and 7 bases stayed unmatched. CDR3 DNA: TGCGCCAGCAGCCAAGGGCTCCAGGGGGCTAAGTACTTC. Translated: CASSQGLQGAKYF.

The V call is TRBV10-3, the J call TRBJ2-1; the D gene is possibly TRBD2 (6 bases). The germline V and J ends were trimmed by 6 bases and 4 bases, with 13 bases remaining between them. CDR3 size: 14 residues. CDR1 and CDR2 (germline): ENHRY, SYGVKD. CDR3 coding DNA: TGTGCCATCAGCACAGGAGGGCAATACAATGAGCAGTTCTTC. This gives the protein CAISTGGQYNEQFF.

The chain recombines TRBV6-1 with TRBJ1-1, with 7 bases identical to TRBD1. After removal of 5 bases from V and 1 base from J, the junction contained 7 bases not matched to a gene. The V gene's germline CDR1 is MNHNS and CDR2 SASEGT. This CDR3 comprises 15 residues. Here the CDR3 DNA reads TGTGCCAGCAGTACGCACAGGGGCCCGAACACTGAAGCTTTCTTT. This gives the protein CASSTHRGPNTEAFF.

This clonotype was counted a few times. This chain uses TRBV4-1 with TRBJ1-2; D remains unclear. CDR3 size: 14 residues. Germline assignment: CDR1 MGHRA and CDR2 YSYEKL. Between the trimmed V and J ends, which lost 0 bases and 2 bases, there was a span of 7 bases. This CDR3 reads CASSQDALNYGYTF. Written as DNA, the CDR3 is TGCGCCAGCAGCCAAGACGCACTCAACTATGGCTACACCTTC.

The chain couples TRBV18 to TRBJ2-4; D is undetermined. CDR1 KGHSH and CDR2 LQKENI come from the germline V gene. The CDR3 is made up of 13 amino acids. Trimming took off 3 bases at V and 11 bases at J, with 14 bases between the two ends. The CDR3, as DNA: TGTGCCAGCTCACCCCAAGAAGGTCGGTTTCAGTACTTC. Translated: CASSPQEGRFQYF.

This clonotype has more than one count but fewer than ten. The chain employs TRBV28 and TRBJ1-1; D gene ambiguous. The germline V and J ends were trimmed by 2 bases and 1 base, with 5 bases remaining between them. The CDR3 extends over 13 amino acids. The germline V gene encodes CDR1 MDHEN and CDR2 SYDVKM. Written as DNA, the CDR3 is TGTGCCAGCAGTTTACCTCAGAACACTGAAGCTTTCTTT. Translated: CASSLPQNTEAFF.